These 9 T cell receptor beta chains were all obtained from the same sample, sequenced in a study of OX40 agonist ivuxolimab in advanced cancers. Using immunoSEQ multiplex PCR, the repertoire was profiled, and TCRdb retains in-frame clones only, with some absent. The table has 50,000 to 70,000 clones, over 65% seen once; the top ten hold 2.5% to 4%. The sample consisted of CD4+ or CD8+ T cells sorted from blood, taken in a trial of the OX40 agonist ivuxolimab. Receptor source: an adult with an advanced solid tumor such as melanoma, head and neck, liver or kidney cancer.

The V and J genes are TRBV6-1 and TRBJ2-7, with D hard to call. V was clipped by 5 bases and J by 3 bases, with 5 bases between them. Germline-derived CDR1 and CDR2 are MNHNS and SASEGT. This CDR3 has 11 residues. Here the CDR3 reads CASSYHYEQYF. The DNA of the CDR3 is TGTGCCAGCAGTTACCACTACGAGCAGTACTTC.

The rearrangement joins TRBV18 to TRBJ2-5, with D unresolved. This CDR3 spans 15 amino acids. CDR1 is KGHSH, CDR2 LQKENI, per germline. Deletions cut 2 bases from V and 1 base from J, with 11 bases between. The chain's CDR3 is CASSPMQVGQETQYF. The CDR3 DNA reads TGTGCCAGCTCACCAATGCAGGTGGGCCAAGAGACCCAGTACTTC.

The CDR3 bases are TGTGCCAGCAGCTCAGACAGGGTGGCCGGGGAGCTGTTTTTT. It translates to CASSSDRVAGELFF. The chain joins TRBV7-2 to TRBJ2-2; 7 bases are a match to TRBD1. Germline V lookup: CDR1 SGHTA, CDR2 FQGNSA. With V trimmed by 4 bases and J by 6 bases, 5 bases remained unmatched. There are 14 residues in the CDR3.

Comments on this clone: Other DNA sequences in this specimen translate into the identical CDR3. This chain links TRBV7-2 with TRBJ1-2, with 9 bases that match TRBD1. V shed 4 bases and J 4 bases; nucleotides not matched to a gene: 7. Looked up from germline, CDR1 is SGHTA and CDR2 is FQGNSA. CDR3 length equals 15 residues. CDR3 residues: CASSSTGGAGYGYTF. CDR3 DNA: TGTGCCAGCAGCTCTACAGGGGGCGCGGGCTATGGCTACACCTTC. Based on the CDR3 plus reference TRBV7-2 and TRBJ1-2, the full variable domain is GAGVSQSPSNKVTEKGKDVELRCDPISGHTALYWYRQSLGQGLEFLIYFQGNSAPDKSGLPSDRFSAERTGGSVSTLTIQRTQQEDSAVYLCASSSTGGAGYGYTFGSGTRLTVV.

In this sample, this clone turned up a few times. This rearrangement joins TRBV27 to TRBJ1-1, with 9 bases lining up with TRBD1. CDR3 length: 13 amino acids. Germline V gives CDR1 MNHEY, CDR2 SMNVEV (reference sequence). The trim removed 5 bases at V and 10 bases at J, leaving 8 bases unmatched. CDR3 nucleotides: TGTGCCAGCAGTCGCCGGGACAGGGAAGCAGCTTTCTTT. It codes for CASSRRDREAAFF.

This clone was counted once. The J gene is TRBJ2-1, the V gene TRBV10-3; 9 bases match TRBD2. Germline V gene lookup returns CDR1 ENHRY and CDR2 SYGVKD. V lost 2 bases to trimming and J lost 3 bases; unmatched junction nucleotides: 8. CDR3 length: 17 residues. CDR3 in amino acids: CAISERASSGVYNEQFF. The CDR3 DNA follows: TGTGCCATCAGTGAGCGAGCTTCTAGCGGGGTCTACAATGAGCAGTTCTTC.

The chain recombines TRBV6-5 with TRBJ2-7, with D possibly TRBD1 on 6 matching bases. Germline lookup yields CDR1 MNHEY and CDR2 SVGAGI. V lost 5 bases to trimming and J lost 2 bases, with 13 bases between them. CDR3 length: 14 amino acids. The CDR3 reads CASSRGQIPYEQYF. The CDR3 DNA is TGTGCCAGCAGTAGAGGACAGATCCCCTACGAGCAGTACTTC.

The chain has TRBV5-4 and TRBJ2-7; a possible D gene is TRBD1 (6 bases). Trimming took off 4 bases at V and 2 bases at J, with 13 bases between the two ends. The CDR3 has 14 residues. Germline V gives CDR1 SGHNT, CDR2 YYREEE (reference sequence). The CDR3 DNA reads as TGTGCCAGCAGCCCCCCGGGACAAGCCTACGAGCAGTACTTC. It codes for CASSPPGQAYEQYF.

This chain links TRBV7-2 with TRBJ2-3; D possibly corresponds to TRBD2 (5 bases). Looked up from germline, CDR1 is SGHTA and CDR2 is FQGNSA. The CDR3 loop spans 13 amino acids. V lost 1 base and J 6 bases, leaving 8 bases between the germline ends. Here the CDR3 reads CASSLGGWDTQYF. The CDR3 DNA follows: TGTGCCAGCAGCTTAGGAGGGTGGGATACGCAGTATTTT.